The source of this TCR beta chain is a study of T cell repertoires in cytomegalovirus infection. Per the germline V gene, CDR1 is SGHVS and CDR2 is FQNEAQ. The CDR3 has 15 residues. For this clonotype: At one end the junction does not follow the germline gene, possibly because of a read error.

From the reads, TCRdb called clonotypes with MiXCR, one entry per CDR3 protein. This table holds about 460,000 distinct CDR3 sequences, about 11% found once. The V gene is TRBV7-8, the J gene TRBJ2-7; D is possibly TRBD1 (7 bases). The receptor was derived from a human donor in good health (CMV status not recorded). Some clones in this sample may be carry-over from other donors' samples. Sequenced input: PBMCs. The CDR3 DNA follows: TGTGCCAACAGCTTACAGGGGAGGAGAGGGCACGAGCAGTACTTC. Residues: CANSLQGRRGHEQYF.